Detailed here is one T cell receptor (beta chain). This sample was taken from a study of shared clonotypes between healthy human individuals. This CDR3 is 14 amino acids long. Germline V gene data show CDR1 as SGHVS and CDR2 as FQNEAQ. The V gene lost 1 base and the J gene lost 8 bases, with 12 bases spanning the gap. Clones were read by immunoSEQ multiplex PCR, and TCRdb kept only the in-frame ones, dropping some. The sample has about 470,000 clones; around 79% are singletons. The chain is built from TRBV7-8 and TRBJ2-1; perhaps TRBD1 as D (6 bases). This TCR was sampled from a woman aged 40 to 49 in good health. Some clones in this sample may be carry-over from other donors' samples. The sample was PBMCs. CDR3 region: CASSLVAKGDEQFF. In DNA, the CDR3 is TGTGCCAGCAGCTTAGTGGCTAAGGGGGATGAGCAGTTCTTC.